These T cell receptor beta chains were read from a single sample in a study of T cell responses to AZD1222 COVID-19 vaccine. Measured with immunoSEQ multiplex PCR; TCRdb has only the in-frame clones, and not every one. Of around 140,000 clones detected, approximately 85% appear once; the ten largest clones hold about 8%. The sequencing used peripheral blood, collected on day 0 of AZD1222 vaccination. All receptors come from an adult in good health. Both conserved end residues are part of each CDR3. D genes are given only for firm matches. Some rows mark clone size as missing; the rest say once, few, many or name a class of expanded clone.

V,size,J,length,D,DNA,CDR3
TRBV28,.,TRBJ1-3,14,TRBD1,TGTGCCAGCAACACAGGGGTTTACGGAAACACCATATATTTT,CASNTGVYGNTIYF
TRBV3-1/TRBV3-2,.,TRBJ1-5,12,.,TGTGCCAGCAGCCAAGCTGGTCAGCCCCAGCATTTT,CASSQAGQPQHF
TRBV29-1,few,TRBJ1-2,13,.,TGCAGCGTTGAAGCAGGCCGCGCCTATGGCTACACCTTC,CSVEAGRAYGYTF
TRBV29-1,.,TRBJ2-7,15,.,TGCAGCGTTGAGGGTTCCACTAGTCGAATCTACGAGCAGTACTTC,CSVEGSTSRIYEQYF
TRBV28,.,TRBJ1-6,11,.,TGTGCCAGCAGTTTTCGGGCGCCCCTCCACTTT,CASSFRAPLHF
TRBV18,.,TRBJ2-5,15,TRBD2,TGTGCCAGCTCACCTAGCACTAGCGGGTGGGAGACCCAGTACTTC,CASSPSTSGWETQYF
TRBV6-5,few,TRBJ1-4,15,.,TGTGCCAGCAGCCCCTTTTGGACATCTAATGAAAAACTGTTTTTT,CASSPFWTSNEKLFF
TRBV30,.,TRBJ1-6,15,.,TGTGCCTGGACCATATTGACAGAAGTTAATTCACCCCTCCACTTT,CAWTILTEVNSPLHF
TRBV4-2,.,TRBJ1-4,15,.,TGTGCCAGCAGGACAGTCAGCCCATCTTCCGAAAAACTGTTTTTT,CASRTVSPSSEKLFF
TRBV11-2,.,TRBJ2-3,16,.,TGTGCCAGCAGCTTAGGTGTGGAGGGCCATACAGATACGCAGTATTTT,CASSLGVEGHTDTQYF
TRBV3-1/TRBV3-2,.,TRBJ1-1,14,.,TGTGCCAGCAGCCAAGTTGGCGGGAACACTGAAGCTTTCTTT,CASSQVGGNTEAFF
TRBV19,.,TRBJ1-3,16,.,TGTGCCAGTAGTATAGTTCGGGAAACCTCTGGAAACACCATATATTTT,CASSIVRETSGNTIYF
TRBV7-7,.,TRBJ2-7,15,.,TGTGCCAGCAGCTTAGCGCCGGGGCCGGGGTACGAGCAGTACTTC,CASSLAPGPGYEQYF
TRBV6-5,few,TRBJ2-5,16,TRBD2,TGTGCCAGCAGTTCAGCGACTAGCGGGGGCCAAGAGACCCAGTACTTC,CASSSATSGGQETQYF
TRBV11-2,.,TRBJ2-1,18,TRBD1,TGTGCCAGCAGCTCAGGAGCCGGACAGGGGGGTTCCTACAATGAGCAGTTCTTC,CASSSGAGQGGSYNEQFF
TRBV4-2,.,TRBJ2-5,13,.,TGTGCCAGCAGCCAAGAGACCGACAGGATCCAGTACTTC,CASSQETDRIQYF
TRBV4-1,.,TRBJ1-2,16,.,TGCGCCAGCAGCCTTGGGACATCGACGGTCCTTTATGGCTACACCTTC,CASSLGTSTVLYGYTF
TRBV7-9,.,TRBJ1-3,14,.,TGTGCCAGCAGCTTATCAGGGTCTGGAAACACCATATATTTT,CASSLSGSGNTIYF
TRBV28,.,TRBJ1-5,15,TRBD1,TGTGCCAGCAGACGACAGGGTGGAAGCAATCAGCCCCAGCATTTT,CASRRQGGSNQPQHF
TRBV11-3,.,TRBJ2-3,16,TRBD1,TGTGCCAGCAGCTTAGGACAGGGGGGAGGCACAGATACGCAGTATTTT,CASSLGQGGGTDTQYF
TRBV15,.,TRBJ1-5,15,TRBD1,TGTGCCACCAGCTTAGACAGGGTGGCAGGGCAGCCCCAGCATTTT,CATSLDRVAGQPQHF
TRBV3-1/TRBV3-2,.,TRBJ1-3,16,.,TGTGCCAGCAGCCAAGGGGTTACCGTCTCTGGAAACACCATATATTTT,CASSQGVTVSGNTIYF
TRBV28,.,TRBJ2-7,13,.,TGTGCCAGCAGCGAGGGACTGTTCTACGAGCAGTACTTC,CASSEGLFYEQYF
TRBV30,.,TRBJ1-3,17,.,TGTGCCTGGAGTGTATACCCCCCCCGGGAGGGGGGAAACACCATATATTTT,CAWSVYPPREGGNTIYF
TRBV28,.,TRBJ1-2,15,TRBD1,TGTGCCAGCAGCCCTGCTACAGGGGGATGGCAGGGCTACACCTTC,CASSPATGGWQGYTF
TRBV27,.,TRBJ2-2,16,TRBD1,TGTGCCAGCAGCCTCCAGGACAGGGTGTATACCGGGGAGCTGTTTTTT,CASSLQDRVYTGELFF
TRBV12-3/TRBV12-4,few,TRBJ1-2,12,.,TGTGCCAGCAGTACAGTGCTCTATGGCTACACCTTC,CASSTVLYGYTF
TRBV15,once,TRBJ2-2,15,TRBD1,TGTGCCACCAGCAACAGGGGGGAATTCACCGGGGAGCTGTTTTTT,CATSNRGEFTGELFF
TRBV29-1,few,TRBJ1-1,14,TRBD1,TGCAGCGTCGCCTTGGGACAGGCGAACACTGAAGCTTTCTTT,CSVALGQANTEAFF
TRBV3-1/TRBV3-2,medium-sized,TRBJ2-5,14,.,TGTGCCAGCAGCCAAGTTGTGGGCGTTGAGACCCAGTACTTC,CASSQVVGVETQYF